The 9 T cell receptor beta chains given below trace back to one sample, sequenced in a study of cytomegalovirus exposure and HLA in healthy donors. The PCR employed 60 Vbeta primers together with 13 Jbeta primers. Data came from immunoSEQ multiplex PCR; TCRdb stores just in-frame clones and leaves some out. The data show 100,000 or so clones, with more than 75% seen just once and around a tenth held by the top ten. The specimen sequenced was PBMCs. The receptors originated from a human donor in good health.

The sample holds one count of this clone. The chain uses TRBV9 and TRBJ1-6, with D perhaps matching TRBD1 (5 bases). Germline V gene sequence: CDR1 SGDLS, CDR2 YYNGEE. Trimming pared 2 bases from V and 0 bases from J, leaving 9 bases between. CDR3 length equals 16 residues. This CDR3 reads CASSVRQSSYNSPLHF. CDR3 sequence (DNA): TGTGCCAGCAGCGTCAGACAGAGCTCCTATAATTCACCCCTCCACTTT.

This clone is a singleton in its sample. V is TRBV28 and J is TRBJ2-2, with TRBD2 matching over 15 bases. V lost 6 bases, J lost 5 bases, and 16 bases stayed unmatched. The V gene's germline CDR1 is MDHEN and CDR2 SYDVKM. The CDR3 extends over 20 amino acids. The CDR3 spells CASSTPPGLAGGPGTGELFF. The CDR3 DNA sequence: TGTGCCAGCAGCACCCCCCCAGGACTAGCGGGAGGGCCGGGAACCGGGGAGCTGTTTTTT.

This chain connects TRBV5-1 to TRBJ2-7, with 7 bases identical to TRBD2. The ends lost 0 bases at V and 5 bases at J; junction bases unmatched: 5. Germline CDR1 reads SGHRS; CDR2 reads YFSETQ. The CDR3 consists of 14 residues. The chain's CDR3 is CASSLAAGVNEQYF. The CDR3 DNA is TGCGCCAGCAGCTTGGCTGCGGGAGTGAACGAGCAGTACTTC. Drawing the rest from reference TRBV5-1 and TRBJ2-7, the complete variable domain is KAGVTQTPRYLIKTRGQQVTLSCSPISGHRSVSWYQQTPGQGLQFLFEYFSETQRNKGNFPGRFSGRQFSNSRSEMNVSTLELGDSALYLCASSLAAGVNEQYFGPGTRLTVT.

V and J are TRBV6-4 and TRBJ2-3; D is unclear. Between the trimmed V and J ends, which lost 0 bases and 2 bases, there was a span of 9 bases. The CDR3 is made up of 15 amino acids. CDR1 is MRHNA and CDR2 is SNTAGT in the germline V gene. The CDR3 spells CASSDSKSPTDTQYF. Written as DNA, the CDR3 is TGTGCCAGCAGTGACTCGAAGAGTCCCACAGATACGCAGTATTTT.

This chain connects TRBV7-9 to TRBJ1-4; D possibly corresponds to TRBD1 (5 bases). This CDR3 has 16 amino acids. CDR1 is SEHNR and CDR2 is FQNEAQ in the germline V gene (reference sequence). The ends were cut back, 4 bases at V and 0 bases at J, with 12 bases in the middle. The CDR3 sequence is CASSWMTVPTNEKLFF. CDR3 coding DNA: TGTGCCAGCAGCTGGATGACAGTTCCAACTAATGAAAAACTGTTTTTT.

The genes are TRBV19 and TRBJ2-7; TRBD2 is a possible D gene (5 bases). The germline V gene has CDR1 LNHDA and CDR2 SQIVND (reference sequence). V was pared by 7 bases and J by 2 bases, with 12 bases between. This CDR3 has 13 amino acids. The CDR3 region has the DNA TGTGCCAGTATGGACTTTCGCACCTACGAGCAGTACTTC. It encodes CASMDFRTYEQYF.

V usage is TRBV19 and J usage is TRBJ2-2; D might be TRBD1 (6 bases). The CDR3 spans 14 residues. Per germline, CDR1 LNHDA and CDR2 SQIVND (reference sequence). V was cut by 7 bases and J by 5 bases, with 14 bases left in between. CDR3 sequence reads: CASMGAQGTGELFF. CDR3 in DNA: TGTGCCAGTATGGGGGCACAGGGTACCGGGGAGCTGTTTTTT.

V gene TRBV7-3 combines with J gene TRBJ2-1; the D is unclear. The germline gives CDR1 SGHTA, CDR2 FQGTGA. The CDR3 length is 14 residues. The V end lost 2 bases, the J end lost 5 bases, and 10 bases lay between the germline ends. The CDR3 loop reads CASSLAVRDNEQFF. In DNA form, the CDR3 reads TGTGCCAGCAGCTTAGCTGTCCGGGACAATGAGCAGTTCTTC.

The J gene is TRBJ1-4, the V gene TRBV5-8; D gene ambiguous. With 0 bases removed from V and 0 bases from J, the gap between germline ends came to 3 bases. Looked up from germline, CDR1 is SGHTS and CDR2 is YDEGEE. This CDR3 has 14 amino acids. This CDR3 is CASSLGPTNEKLFF. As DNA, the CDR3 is TGTGCCAGCAGCTTGGGGCCAACTAATGAAAAACTGTTTTTT.